The clone carrying this T cell receptor beta chain was seen repeatedly, ten times or more. The antigen is unknown. This specimen comes from a study of CD8 T cells in ankylosing spondylitis. The CDR3 totals 13 residues. CDR1 is SQVTM and CDR2 is ANQGSEA in the germline V gene. V lost 0 bases, J lost 3 bases, and 8 bases lay in between. As the method for making TCR beta libraries, quantitative 5'-RACE with molecular barcodes was used. Using its own MiXCR run on the 5' RACE reads, TCRdb lists one record per CDR3 protein. Among tens of thousands of distinct CDR3 sequences listed, more than 9.5% were seen once. General study results and limits: Clones linked to disease were reported to show significant enrichment in matched ankylosing spondylitis synovial fluid. Characteristic of ankylosing spondylitis blood, it appeared, was a TCR beta motif comprising several highly homologous variants.

Sequencing was performed on blood, either unsorted or a sorted T cell fraction (not recorded which). The J gene is TRBJ1-1, the V gene TRBV29-1; D gene ambiguous. The clonotype originates from a male donor with ankylosing spondylitis or in good health (not recorded which). CDR3 DNA: TGCAGCGTTGAAGATTGGGGAGACACTGAAGCTTTCTTT. Translation: CSVEDWGDTEAFF.